Detailed here is one T cell receptor beta chain. As yet, its antigen is unknown. Breast cancer patients provided tissue from their axillary draining lymph nodes. The data originate from a study of breast tumors, draining lymph nodes, adjacent tissues. Study-level results: Compared with lymph nodes, tumors were less diverse; compared with nontumor tissue, more. The lymph node origin of tumor T cells was framed as consistent with a hypothesis, not demonstrated.

Per germline, CDR1 SGHVS and CDR2 FQNEAQ. CDR3 size: 16 residues. The junction had 6 bases not matched to a gene; V was cut back by 6 bases and J by 2 bases. One entry per CDR3 protein, called by TCRdb with MiXCR from the multiplex PCR reads. In the table there are approximately 200,000 distinct CDR3 sequences, around 33% of which are singletons. The TCR originated in a female donor with breast cancer. Some clones in this sample may be carry-over from other donors' samples. The sequenced sample consisted of axillary lymph node tissue. This chain connects TRBV7-8 to TRBJ2-3; TRBD2 aligns across 12 bases. This CDR3 is CASSPRLAGATDTQYF. In DNA, the CDR3 is TGTGCCAGCAGTCCTCGACTAGCGGGGGCCACAGATACGCAGTATTTT.